This T cell receptor beta chain was captured by sequencing in a study of human T cells and chemical hapten exposure. Total RNA was extracted from unfractionated whole blood. As processed by the authors: Across samples, TCR counts had a median of about 93,000 and ranged from about 20,000 to 690,600. TCRdb re-called the 5' RACE reads through MiXCR, storing one row per CDR3 protein. These V and J calls rely on TCRdb rather than the paper's analysis. The profile shows 81,000 or so distinct CDR3 sequences, about 8.4% of them singletons. Looked up from germline, CDR1 is ENHRY and CDR2 is SYGVKD. This CDR3 has 14 residues. V lost 1 base and J lost 5, with 6 bases in between. Study-wide results and caveats: No change in TCRs above 1 in 1000 frequency was produced by DPC sensitization.

A remark on this clonotype: Its antigen remains unknown.

This sequence was found in a male donor in good health. V usage is TRBV10-3 and J usage is TRBJ1-6; maybe TRBD1 (5 bases). CDR3 nucleotides: TGTGCCATCAGTGAGTTGACAGATAATTCACCCCTCCACTTT. It is translated as CAISELTDNSPLHF.